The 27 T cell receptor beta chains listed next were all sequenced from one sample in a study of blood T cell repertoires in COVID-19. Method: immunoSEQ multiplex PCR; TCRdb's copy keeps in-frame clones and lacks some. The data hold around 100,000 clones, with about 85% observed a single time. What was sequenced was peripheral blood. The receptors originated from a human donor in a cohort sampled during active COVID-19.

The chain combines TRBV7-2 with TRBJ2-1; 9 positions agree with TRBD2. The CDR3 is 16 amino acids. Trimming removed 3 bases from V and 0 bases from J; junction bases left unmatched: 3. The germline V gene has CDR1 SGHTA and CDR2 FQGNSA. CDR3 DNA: TGTGCCAGCAGCTTTAGCGGGAGTAGCTCCTACAATGAGCAGTTCTTC. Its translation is CASSFSGSSSYNEQFF.

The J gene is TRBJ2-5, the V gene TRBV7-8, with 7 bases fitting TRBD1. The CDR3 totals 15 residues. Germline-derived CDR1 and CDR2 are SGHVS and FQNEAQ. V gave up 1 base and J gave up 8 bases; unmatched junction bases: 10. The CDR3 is CASSLVTPGQSTQYF. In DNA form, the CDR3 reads TGTGCCAGCAGCTTAGTTACCCCGGGACAGTCCACCCAGTACTTC.

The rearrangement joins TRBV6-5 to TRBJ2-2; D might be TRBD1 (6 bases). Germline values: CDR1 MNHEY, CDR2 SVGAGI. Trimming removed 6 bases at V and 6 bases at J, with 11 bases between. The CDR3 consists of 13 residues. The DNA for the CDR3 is TGTGCCAGCAGGGCACAGGGATCCGGGGAGCTGTTTTTT. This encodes CASRAQGSGELFF.

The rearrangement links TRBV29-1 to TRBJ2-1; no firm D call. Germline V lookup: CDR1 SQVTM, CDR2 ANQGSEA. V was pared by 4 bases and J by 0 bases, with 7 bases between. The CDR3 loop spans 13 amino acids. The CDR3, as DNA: TGCAGCGTTGCTTACAGCTCCTACAATGAGCAGTTCTTC. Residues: CSVAYSSYNEQFF.

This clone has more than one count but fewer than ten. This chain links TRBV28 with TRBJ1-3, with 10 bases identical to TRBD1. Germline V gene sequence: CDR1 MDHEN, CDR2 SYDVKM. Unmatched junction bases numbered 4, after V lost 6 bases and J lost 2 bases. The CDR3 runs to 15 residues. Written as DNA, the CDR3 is TGTGCCAGCAGACCCGGGACAGGGGCTGGAAACACCATATATTTT. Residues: CASRPGTGAGNTIYF.

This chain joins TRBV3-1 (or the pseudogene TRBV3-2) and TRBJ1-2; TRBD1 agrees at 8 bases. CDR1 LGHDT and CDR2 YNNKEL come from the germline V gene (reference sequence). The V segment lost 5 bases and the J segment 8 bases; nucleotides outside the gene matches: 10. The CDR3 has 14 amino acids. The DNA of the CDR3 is TGTGCCAGCAGCGGACAGGGCGAATTCAGCGGCTACACCTTC. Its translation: CASSGQGEFSGYTF.

CDR3 sequence (DNA): TGTGCCAGCAGCTTGGTTGCTAGCGGGGGAACCTACGAGCAGTACTTC. Residues: CASSLVASGGTYEQYF. This sequence joins TRBV5-5 and TRBJ2-7; TRBD2 matches at 10 bases. V trimming: 0 bases; J trimming: 2 bases; junction bases outside the gene matches: 5. The CDR3 extends over 16 amino acids. CDR1 and CDR2 from the germline V gene are SGHKS and YYEKEE (reference sequence).

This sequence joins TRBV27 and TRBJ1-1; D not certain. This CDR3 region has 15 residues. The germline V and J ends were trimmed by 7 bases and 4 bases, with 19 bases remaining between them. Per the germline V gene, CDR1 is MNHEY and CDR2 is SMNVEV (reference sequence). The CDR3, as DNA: TGTGCCAGCATGTTTTGGTCCGGGAGAGCCACTGAAGCTTTCTTT. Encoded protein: CASMFWSGRATEAFF.

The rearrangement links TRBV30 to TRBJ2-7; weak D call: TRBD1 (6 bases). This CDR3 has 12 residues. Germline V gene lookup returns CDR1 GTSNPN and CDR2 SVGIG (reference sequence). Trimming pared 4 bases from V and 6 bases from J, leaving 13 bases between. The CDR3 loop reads CAWKQGLGEQYF. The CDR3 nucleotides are TGTGCCTGGAAGCAGGGGCTCGGCGAGCAGTACTTC.

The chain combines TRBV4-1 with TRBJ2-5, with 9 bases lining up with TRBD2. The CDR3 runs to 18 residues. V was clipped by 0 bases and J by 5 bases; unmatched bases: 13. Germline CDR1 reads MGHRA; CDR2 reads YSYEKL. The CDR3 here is CASSQDRAGGPGLETQYF. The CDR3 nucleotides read TGCGCCAGCAGCCAAGATCGCGCGGGAGGGCCTGGGTTGGAGACCCAGTACTTC.

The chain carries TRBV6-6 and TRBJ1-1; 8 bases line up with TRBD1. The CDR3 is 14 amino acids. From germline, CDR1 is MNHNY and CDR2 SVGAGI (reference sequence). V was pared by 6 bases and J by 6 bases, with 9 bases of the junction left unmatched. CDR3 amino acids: CASSPGQGVAEAFF. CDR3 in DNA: TGTGCCAGCAGCCCAGGACAGGGAGTCGCTGAAGCTTTCTTT.

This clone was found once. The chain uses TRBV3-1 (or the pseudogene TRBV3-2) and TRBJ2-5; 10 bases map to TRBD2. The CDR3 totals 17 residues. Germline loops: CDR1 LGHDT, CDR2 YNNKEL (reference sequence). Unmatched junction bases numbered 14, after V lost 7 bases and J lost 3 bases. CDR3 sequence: CASTSYSRTSGKETQYF. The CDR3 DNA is TGTGCCAGCACTTCGTACTCCCGGACTAGCGGTAAAGAGACCCAGTACTTC.

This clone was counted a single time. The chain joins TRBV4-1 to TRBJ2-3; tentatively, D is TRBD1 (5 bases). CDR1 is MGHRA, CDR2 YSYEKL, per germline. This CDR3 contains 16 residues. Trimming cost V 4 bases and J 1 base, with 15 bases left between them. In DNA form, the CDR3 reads TGCGCCAGCAGCCCCATTGCAGGGAAGCGCACAGATACGCAGTATTTT. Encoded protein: CASSPIAGKRTDTQYF.

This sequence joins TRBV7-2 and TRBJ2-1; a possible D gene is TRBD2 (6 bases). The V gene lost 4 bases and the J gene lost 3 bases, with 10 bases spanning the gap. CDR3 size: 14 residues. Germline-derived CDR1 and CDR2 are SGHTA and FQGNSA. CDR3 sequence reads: CASSSSGRYNEQFF. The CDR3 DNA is TGTGCCAGCAGCTCGAGCGGGCGCTACAATGAGCAGTTCTTC. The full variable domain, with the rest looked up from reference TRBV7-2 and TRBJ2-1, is GAGVSQSPSNKVTEKGKDVELRCDPISGHTALYWYRQSLGQGLEFLIYFQGNSAPDKSGLPSDRFSAERTGGSVSTLTIQRTQQEDSAVYLCASSSSGRYNEQFFGPGTRLTVL.

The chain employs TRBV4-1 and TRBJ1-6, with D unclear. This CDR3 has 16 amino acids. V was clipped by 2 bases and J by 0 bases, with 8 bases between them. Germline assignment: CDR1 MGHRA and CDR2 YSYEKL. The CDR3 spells CASSQPLSSYNSPLHF. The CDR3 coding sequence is TGCGCCAGCAGCCAACCACTTAGCTCCTATAATTCACCCCTCCACTTT.

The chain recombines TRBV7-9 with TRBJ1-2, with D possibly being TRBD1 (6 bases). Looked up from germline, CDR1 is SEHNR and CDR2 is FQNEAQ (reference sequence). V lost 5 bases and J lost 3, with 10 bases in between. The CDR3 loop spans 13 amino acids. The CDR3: CASSRTVDYGYTF. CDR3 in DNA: TGTGCCAGCAGCCGGACAGTAGACTATGGCTACACCTTC.

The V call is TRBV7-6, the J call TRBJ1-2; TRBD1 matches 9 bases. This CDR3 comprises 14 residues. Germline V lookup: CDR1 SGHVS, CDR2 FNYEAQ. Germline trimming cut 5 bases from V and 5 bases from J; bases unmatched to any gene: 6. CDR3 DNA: TGTGCCAGCAGCCCGGGACAGGGAAAGTATGGCTACACCTTC. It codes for CASSPGQGKYGYTF.

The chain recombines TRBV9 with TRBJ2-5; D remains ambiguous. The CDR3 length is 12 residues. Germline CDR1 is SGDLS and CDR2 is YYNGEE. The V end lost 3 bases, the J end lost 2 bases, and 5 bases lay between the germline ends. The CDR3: CASSATQETQYF. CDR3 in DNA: TGTGCCAGCAGCGCTACGCAAGAGACCCAGTACTTC.

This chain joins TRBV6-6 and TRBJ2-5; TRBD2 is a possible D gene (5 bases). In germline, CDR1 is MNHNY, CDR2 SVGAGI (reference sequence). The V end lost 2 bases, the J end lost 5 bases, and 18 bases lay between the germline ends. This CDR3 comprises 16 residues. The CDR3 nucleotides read TGTGCCAGCAGTTACACTTGGTCTCCCCCGGGGGAGACCCAGTACTTC. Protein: CASSYTWSPPGETQYF.

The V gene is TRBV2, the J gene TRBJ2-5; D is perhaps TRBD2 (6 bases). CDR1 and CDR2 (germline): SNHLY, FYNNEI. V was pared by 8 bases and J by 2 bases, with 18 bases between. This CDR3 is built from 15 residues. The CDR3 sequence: CASARAGTQQETQYF. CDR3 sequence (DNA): TGTGCCAGCGCTAGAGCTGGGACTCAACAAGAGACCCAGTACTTC.

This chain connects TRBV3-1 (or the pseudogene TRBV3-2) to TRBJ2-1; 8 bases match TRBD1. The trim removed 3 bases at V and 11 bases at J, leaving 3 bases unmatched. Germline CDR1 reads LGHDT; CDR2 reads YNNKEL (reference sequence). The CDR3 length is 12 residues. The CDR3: CASSHRQGQQFF. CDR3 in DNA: TGTGCCAGCAGCCACAGACAGGGGCAGCAGTTCTTC.

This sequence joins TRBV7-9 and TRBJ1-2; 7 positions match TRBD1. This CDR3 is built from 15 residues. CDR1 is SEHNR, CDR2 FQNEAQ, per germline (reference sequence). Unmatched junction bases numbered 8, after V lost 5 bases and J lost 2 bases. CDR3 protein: CASSPLDRKNYGYTF. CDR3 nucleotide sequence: TGTGCCAGCAGCCCTCTGGACAGGAAAAACTATGGCTACACCTTC.

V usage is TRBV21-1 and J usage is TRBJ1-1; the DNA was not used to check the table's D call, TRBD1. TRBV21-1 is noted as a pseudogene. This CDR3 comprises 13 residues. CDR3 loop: CASSIPGDTEAFF. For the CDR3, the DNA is TGTGCCAGCAGCATTCCAGGGGACACTGAAGCTTTCTTT.

CDR3 in amino acids: CASSVPDYGYTF. Here the CDR3 DNA reads TGTGCCAGCAGTGTCCCCGACTATGGCTACACCTTC. The chain has TRBV2 and TRBJ1-2, with D unclear. The CDR3 consists of 12 residues. Trimming cost V 4 bases and J 3 bases, with 6 bases left between them. Germline V gene data show CDR1 as SNHLY and CDR2 as FYNNEI.

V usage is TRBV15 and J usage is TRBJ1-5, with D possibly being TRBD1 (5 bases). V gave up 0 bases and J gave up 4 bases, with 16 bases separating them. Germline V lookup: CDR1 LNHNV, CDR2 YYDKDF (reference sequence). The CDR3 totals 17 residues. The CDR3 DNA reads TGTGCCACCAGCAGAGATCGAGGGCAGGGAGGAAATCAGCCCCAGCATTTT. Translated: CATSRDRGQGGNQPQHF.

The chain's CDR3 is CASRRPGGAKNIQYF. Here the CDR3 DNA reads TGTGCCAGCAGGCGACCTGGGGGGGCCAAAAACATTCAGTACTTC. The chain employs TRBV28 and TRBJ2-4, with D perhaps TRBD2 (6 bases). The CDR3 has 15 amino acids. The V end lost 6 bases, the J end lost 1 base, and 13 bases lay between the germline ends. Germline CDR1 is MDHEN and CDR2 is SYDVKM.

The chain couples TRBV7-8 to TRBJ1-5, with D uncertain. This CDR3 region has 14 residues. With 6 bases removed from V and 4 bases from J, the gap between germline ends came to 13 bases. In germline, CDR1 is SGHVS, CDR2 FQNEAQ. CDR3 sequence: CASSSYGSNQPQHF. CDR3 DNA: TGTGCCAGCAGTTCTTACGGGTCTAATCAGCCCCAGCATTTT.